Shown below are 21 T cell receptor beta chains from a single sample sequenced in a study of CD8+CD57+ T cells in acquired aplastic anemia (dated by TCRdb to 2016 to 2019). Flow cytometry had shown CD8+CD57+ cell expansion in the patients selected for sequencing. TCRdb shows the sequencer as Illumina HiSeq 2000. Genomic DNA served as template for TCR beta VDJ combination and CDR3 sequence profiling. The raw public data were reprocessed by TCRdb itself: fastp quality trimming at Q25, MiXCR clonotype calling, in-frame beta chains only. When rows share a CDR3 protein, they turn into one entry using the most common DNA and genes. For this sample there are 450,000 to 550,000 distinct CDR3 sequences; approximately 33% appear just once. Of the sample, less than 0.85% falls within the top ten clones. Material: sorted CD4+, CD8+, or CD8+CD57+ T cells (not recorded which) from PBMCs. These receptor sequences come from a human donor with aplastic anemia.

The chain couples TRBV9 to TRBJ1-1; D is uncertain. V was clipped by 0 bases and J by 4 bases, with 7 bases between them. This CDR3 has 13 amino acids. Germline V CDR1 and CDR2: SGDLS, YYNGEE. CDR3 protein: CASSVEGFTEAFF. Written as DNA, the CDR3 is TGTGCCAGCAGCGTAGAAGGGTTCACTGAAGCTTTCTTT.

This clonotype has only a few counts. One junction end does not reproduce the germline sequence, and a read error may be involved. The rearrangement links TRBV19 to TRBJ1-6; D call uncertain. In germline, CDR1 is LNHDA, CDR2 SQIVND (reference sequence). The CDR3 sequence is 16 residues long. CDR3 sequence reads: CASGIESGVFNSPLHF. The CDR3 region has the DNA TGTGCCAGTGGTATAGAGAGTGGCGTATTTAATTCACCCCTCCACTTT.

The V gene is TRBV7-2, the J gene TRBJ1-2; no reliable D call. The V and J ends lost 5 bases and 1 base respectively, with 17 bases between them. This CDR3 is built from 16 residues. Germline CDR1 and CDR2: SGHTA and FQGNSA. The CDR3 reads CASSPGSVRDNYGYTF. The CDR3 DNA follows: TGTGCCAGCAGCCCGGGGTCGGTTCGAGATAACTATGGCTACACCTTC. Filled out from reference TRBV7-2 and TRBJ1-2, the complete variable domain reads GAGVSQSPSNKVTEKGKDVELRCDPISGHTALYWYRQSLGQGLEFLIYFQGNSAPDKSGLPSDRFSAERTGGSVSTLTIQRTQQEDSAVYLCASSPGSVRDNYGYTFGSGTRLTVV.

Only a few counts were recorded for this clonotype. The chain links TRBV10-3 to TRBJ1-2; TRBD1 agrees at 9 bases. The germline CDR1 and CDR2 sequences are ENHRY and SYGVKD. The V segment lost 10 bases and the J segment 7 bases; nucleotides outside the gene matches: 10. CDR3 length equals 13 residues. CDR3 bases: TGTGCCAGCCTCGACAGGGGGATTGGTGGCTACACCTTC. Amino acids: CASLDRGIGGYTF.

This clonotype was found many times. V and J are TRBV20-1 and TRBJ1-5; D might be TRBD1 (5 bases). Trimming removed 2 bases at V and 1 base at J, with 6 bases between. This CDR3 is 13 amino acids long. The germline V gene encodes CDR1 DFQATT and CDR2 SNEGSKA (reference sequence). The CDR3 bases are TGCAGTGCTAGATGGGGGAGCAATCAGCCCCAGCATTTT. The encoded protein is CSARWGSNQPQHF.

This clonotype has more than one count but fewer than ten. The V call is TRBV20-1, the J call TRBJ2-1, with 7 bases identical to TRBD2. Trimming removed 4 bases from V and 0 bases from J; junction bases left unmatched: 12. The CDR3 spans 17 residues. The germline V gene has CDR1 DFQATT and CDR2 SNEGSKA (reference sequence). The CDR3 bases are TGCAGTGCTACTGGGCGAGCGGGGAGGAGCTCCTACAATGAGCAGTTCTTC. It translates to CSATGRAGRSSYNEQFF.

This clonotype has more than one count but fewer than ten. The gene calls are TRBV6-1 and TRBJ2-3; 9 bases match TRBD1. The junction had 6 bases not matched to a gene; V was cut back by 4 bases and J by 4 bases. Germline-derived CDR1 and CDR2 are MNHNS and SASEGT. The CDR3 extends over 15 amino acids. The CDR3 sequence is CASSARDRDADTQYF. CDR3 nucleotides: TGTGCCAGCAGTGCCCGGGACAGGGATGCAGATACGCAGTATTTT.

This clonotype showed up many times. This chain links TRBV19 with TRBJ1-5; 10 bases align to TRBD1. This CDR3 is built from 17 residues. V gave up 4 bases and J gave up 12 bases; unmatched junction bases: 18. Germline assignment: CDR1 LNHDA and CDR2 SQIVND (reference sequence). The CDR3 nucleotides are TGTGCCAGTAGTAACCAGACAGGGGGCGGAAGATTATGGGTCCAGCATTTT. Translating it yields CASSNQTGGGRLWVQHF.

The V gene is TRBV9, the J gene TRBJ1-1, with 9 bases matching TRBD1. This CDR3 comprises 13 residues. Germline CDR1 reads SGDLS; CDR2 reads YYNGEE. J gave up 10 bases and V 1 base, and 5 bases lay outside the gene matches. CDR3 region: CASSVTGGAGAFF. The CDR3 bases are TGTGCCAGCAGCGTAACAGGGGGCGCTGGAGCTTTCTTT.

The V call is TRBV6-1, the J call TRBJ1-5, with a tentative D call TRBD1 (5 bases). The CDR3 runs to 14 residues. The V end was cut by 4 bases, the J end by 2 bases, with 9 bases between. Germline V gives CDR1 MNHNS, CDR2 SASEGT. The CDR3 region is CASSGVRGNQPQHF. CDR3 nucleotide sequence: TGTGCCAGCAGTGGAGTCAGGGGCAATCAGCCCCAGCATTTT.

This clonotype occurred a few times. The CDR3 region has the DNA TGTGCCAGCAGTTTCGCCGGGACAGGGGGCACTGAAGCTTTCTTT. Protein product: CASSFAGTGGTEAFF. V usage is TRBV2 and J usage is TRBJ1-1; 11 positions agree with TRBD1. J lost 4 bases, V lost 5 bases, and 6 bases had no gene match. This CDR3 contains 15 residues. From germline, CDR1 is SNHLY and CDR2 FYNNEI.

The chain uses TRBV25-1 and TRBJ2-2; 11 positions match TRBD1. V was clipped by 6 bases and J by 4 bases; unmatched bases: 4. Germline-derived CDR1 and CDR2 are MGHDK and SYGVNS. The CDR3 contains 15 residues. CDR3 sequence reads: CASRKGQGVTGELFF. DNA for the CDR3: TGTGCCAGCAGAAAGGGACAGGGGGTCACCGGGGAGCTGTTTTTT.

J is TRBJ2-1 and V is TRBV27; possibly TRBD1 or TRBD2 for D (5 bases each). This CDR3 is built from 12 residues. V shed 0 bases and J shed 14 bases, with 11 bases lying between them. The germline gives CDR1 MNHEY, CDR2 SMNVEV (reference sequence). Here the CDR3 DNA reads TGTGCCAGCAGTTTATCCGGGACCTCGAAGTTCTTC. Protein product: CASSLSGTSKFF.

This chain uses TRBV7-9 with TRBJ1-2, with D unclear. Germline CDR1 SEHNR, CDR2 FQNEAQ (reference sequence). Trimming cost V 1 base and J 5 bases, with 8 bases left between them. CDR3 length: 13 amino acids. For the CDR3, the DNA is TGTGCCAGCAGCTTAGTGGGAACATATGGCTACACCTTC. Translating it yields CASSLVGTYGYTF. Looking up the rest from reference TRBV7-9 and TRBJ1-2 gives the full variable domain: DTGVSQNPRHKITKRGQNVTFRCDPISEHNRLYWYRQTLGQGPEFLTYFQNEAQLEKSRLLSDRFSAERPKGSFSTLEIQRTEQGDSAMYLCASSLVGTYGYTFGSGTRLTVV.

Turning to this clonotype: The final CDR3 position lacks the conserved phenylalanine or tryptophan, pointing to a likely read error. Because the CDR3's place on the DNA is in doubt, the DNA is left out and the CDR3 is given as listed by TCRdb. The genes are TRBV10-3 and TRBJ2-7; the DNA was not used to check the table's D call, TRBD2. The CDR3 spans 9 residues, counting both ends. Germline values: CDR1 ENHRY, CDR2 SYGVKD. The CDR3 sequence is CAIRDLAGG.

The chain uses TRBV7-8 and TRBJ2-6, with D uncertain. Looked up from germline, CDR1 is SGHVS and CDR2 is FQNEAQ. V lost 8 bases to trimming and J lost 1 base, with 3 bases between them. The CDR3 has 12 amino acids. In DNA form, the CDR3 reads TGTGCCAGCGCGTCTGGGGCCAACGTCCTGACTTTC. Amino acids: CASASGANVLTF.

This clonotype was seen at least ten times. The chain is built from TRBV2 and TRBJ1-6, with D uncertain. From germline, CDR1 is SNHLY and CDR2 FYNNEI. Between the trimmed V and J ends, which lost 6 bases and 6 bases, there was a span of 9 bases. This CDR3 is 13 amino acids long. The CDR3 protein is CASRREVNSPLHF. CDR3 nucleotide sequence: TGTGCCAGCAGAAGGGAGGTTAATTCACCCCTCCACTTT.

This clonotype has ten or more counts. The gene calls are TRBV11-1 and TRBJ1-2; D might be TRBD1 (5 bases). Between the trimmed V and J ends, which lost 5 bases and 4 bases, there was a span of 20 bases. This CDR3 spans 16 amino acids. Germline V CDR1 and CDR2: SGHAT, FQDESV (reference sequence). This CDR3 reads CASSAGLGQNAYGYTF. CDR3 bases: TGTGCCAGCAGCGCAGGGTTGGGGCAGAATGCCTATGGCTACACCTTC.

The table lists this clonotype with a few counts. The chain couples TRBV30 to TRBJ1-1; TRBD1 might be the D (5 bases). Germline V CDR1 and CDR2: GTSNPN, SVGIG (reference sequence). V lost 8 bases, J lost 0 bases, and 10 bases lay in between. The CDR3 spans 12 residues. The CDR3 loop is CAGDRLNTEAFF. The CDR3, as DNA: TGTGCCGGGGACCGCCTGAACACTGAAGCTTTCTTT. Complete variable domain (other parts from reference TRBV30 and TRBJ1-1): SQTIHQWPATLVQPVGSPLSLECTVEGTSNPNLYWYRQAAGRGLQLLFYSVGIGQISSEVPQNLSASRPQDRQFILSSKKLLLSDSGFYLCAGDRLNTEAFFGQGTRLTVV.

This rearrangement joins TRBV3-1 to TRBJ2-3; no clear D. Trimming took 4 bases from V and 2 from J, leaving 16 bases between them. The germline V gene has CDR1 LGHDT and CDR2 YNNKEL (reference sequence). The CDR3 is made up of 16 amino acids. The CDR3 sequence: CASSPYLFANTDTQYF. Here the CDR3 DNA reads TGTGCCAGCAGCCCCTACCTCTTCGCTAACACAGATACGCAGTATTTT.

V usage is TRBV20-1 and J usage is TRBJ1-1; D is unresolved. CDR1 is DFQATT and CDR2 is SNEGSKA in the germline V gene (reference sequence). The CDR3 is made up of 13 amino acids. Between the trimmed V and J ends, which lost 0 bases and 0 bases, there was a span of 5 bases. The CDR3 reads CSAREDMNTEAFF. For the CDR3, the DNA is TGCAGTGCTAGAGAAGATATGAACACTGAAGCTTTCTTT.